This entry features one T cell receptor beta chain sequence. What it recognizes is unknown. The data stem from a study of shared clonotypes between healthy human individuals. Study-level points and caveats: Naive subsets usually exceeded memory subsets in estimated richness. Shared across a few donors were 4% to 6% of the naive CD4 clonotypes.

Samples underwent the assay at deep level. Original methodology: ImmunoSEQ gave junction-only sequences without quality scores, so filtering differed. Data came from immunoSEQ multiplex PCR; TCRdb stores just in-frame clones and leaves some out. Clone size and V and J calls were adopted from that table, with D and trimming inferred from the DNA. The table lists 2,500,000 or so clones, 85% to 95% of them singletons. The CDR3 is 13 amino acids. V gave up 10 bases and J gave up 3 bases, with 14 bases separating them. The germline gives CDR1 SGHTA, CDR2 FQGNSA. The clonotype was recovered from a man aged 18 to 29 in good health. Specimen: naive CD4+ T cells sorted from blood. Subset specified: CD45RA+ positively selected. The V call is TRBV7-2, the J call TRBJ2-3; D might be TRBD1 (6 bases). The chain's CDR3 is CATRQVGTDTQYF. The CDR3 DNA reads TGTGCCACCCGACAGGTTGGTACAGATACGCAGTATTTT.